This entry lists 15 T cell receptor beta chains sequenced from one sample in a study of T-cell memory formation after mild COVID-19. A single record per CDR3 protein comes from TCRdb applying MiXCR to the 5' RACE reads. This table holds roughly 190,000 distinct CDR3 sequences, roughly a tenth found once. The sequenced sample was PBMCs or a T cell subset sorted from them (not recorded which). Receptor source: a man younger than 30 who had mild COVID-19 (a few samples of this study predate the infection). Cell type and time point are not known.

CDR3 bases: TGTGCCAGCAGTTTATTTTTTAGAGACGAGCAGTACGTC. This translates into CASSLFFRDEQYV. The chain carries TRBV28 and TRBJ2-7; D call uncertain. The CDR3 is made up of 13 amino acids. The V end lost 1 base, the J end lost 5 bases, and 9 bases lay between the germline ends. CDR1 MDHEN and CDR2 SYDVKM come from the germline V gene.

The CDR3, as DNA: TGCGCCAGCAGCCAATTTCACCAAGAGACCCAGTACTTC. The encoded protein is CASSQFHQETQYF. This chain uses TRBV4-1 with TRBJ2-5; no firm D call. The CDR3 has 13 amino acids. Germline-derived CDR1 and CDR2 are MGHRA and YSYEKL. The V and J ends lost 2 bases and 0 bases respectively, with 4 bases between them.

The sample holds a few counts of this clonotype. The chain is built from TRBV24-1 and TRBJ2-2; no firm D call. This CDR3 contains 15 residues. From germline, CDR1 is KGHDR and CDR2 SFDVKD. V was cut by 4 bases and J by 1 base, with 9 bases left in between. This CDR3 is CATSDPSRNTGELFF. CDR3 sequence (DNA): TGTGCCACCAGTGACCCCTCTAGGAACACCGGGGAGCTGTTTTTT.

In its sample, this clonotype was seen a few times. The chain carries TRBV4-2 and TRBJ2-2; D perhaps matches TRBD2 (5 bases). With 1 base removed from V and 2 bases from J, the gap between germline ends came to 14 bases. The CDR3 has 17 residues. Germline CDR1 is LGHNA and CDR2 is YNFKEQ. In DNA form, the CDR3 reads TGTGCCAGCAGCCAAGGTGCTGGAGCGGCTAACACCGGGGAGCTGTTTTTT. The encoded protein is CASSQGAGAANTGELFF.

This clonotype was seen a handful of times. The chain links TRBV7-9 to TRBJ2-3, with D uncertain. Trimming took 1 base from V and 0 from J, leaving 14 bases between them. Germline CDR1 SEHNR, CDR2 FQNEAQ (reference sequence). The CDR3 has 17 amino acids. The CDR3 DNA is TGTGCCAGCAGCTTAGTAGACTGGGGTCGGAGCACAGATACGCAGTATTTT. Translation: CASSLVDWGRSTDTQYF.

V is TRBV10-3 and J is TRBJ1-1; D is undetermined. Germline V gene sequence: CDR1 ENHRY, CDR2 SYGVKD. V dropped 6 bases and J dropped 0 bases, with 8 bases sitting between them. The CDR3 extends over 13 amino acids. The CDR3 region is CAIRSPMNTEAFF. CDR3 coding DNA: TGTGCCATCAGGAGCCCCATGAACACTGAAGCTTTCTTT.

The rearrangement links TRBV3-1 to TRBJ2-4, with 12 positions matching TRBD1. The V segment lost 4 bases and the J segment 12 bases; nucleotides outside the gene matches: 4. The length of the CDR3 is 13 residues. Germline assignment: CDR1 LGHDT and CDR2 YNNKEL (reference sequence). CDR3 residues: CASSPGTGGSQYF. DNA for the CDR3: TGTGCCAGCAGCCCGGGGACAGGGGGCTCTCAGTACTTC. The entire variable domain, with the rest obtained from reference TRBV3-1 and TRBJ2-4, is as follows: DTAVSQTPKYLVTQMGNDKSIKCEQNLGHDTMYWYKQDSKKFLKIMFSYNNKELIINETVPNRFSPKSPDKAHLNLHINSLELGDSAVYFCASSPGTGGSQYFGAGTRLSVL.

This chain joins TRBV6-5 and TRBJ1-6; a weak D match, TRBD1 (5 bases). CDR1 and CDR2 from the germline V gene are MNHEY and SVGAGI. This CDR3 is 16 amino acids long. V dropped 6 bases and J dropped 7 bases, with 19 bases sitting between them. The CDR3 is CASSLGPTPENSPLHF. The CDR3, as DNA: TGTGCCAGCAGCCTGGGGCCGACCCCTGAAAATTCACCCCTCCACTTT.

This clonotype has ten or more counts. V gene TRBV2 combines with J gene TRBJ2-5; D gene unclear. V shed 4 bases and J shed 0 bases, with 6 bases lying between them. The CDR3 extends over 13 amino acids. The germline gives CDR1 SNHLY, CDR2 FYNNEI. The CDR3 sequence is CASSGAYQETQYF. For the CDR3, the DNA is TGTGCCAGCAGTGGAGCCTACCAAGAGACCCAGTACTTC.

The sample holds a few counts of this clonotype. The chain employs TRBV6-2 or TRBV6-3 and TRBJ1-1; D is ambiguous. The CDR3 is 15 residues long. Trimming cost V 0 bases and J 0 bases, with 8 bases left between them. Germline CDR1 is MNHEY and CDR2 is SVGEGT. CDR3 nucleotides: TGTGCCAGCAGTTACTCGGCGTTCATGAACACTGAAGCTTTCTTT. The encoded protein is CASSYSAFMNTEAFF.

This clonotype was observed at least ten times. The CDR3, as DNA: TGTGCCTGGAGCCTCAGGGAAACAAACATTCAGTACTTC. This sequence encodes CAWSLRETNIQYF. The chain joins TRBV30 to TRBJ2-4; D possibly corresponds to TRBD1 (5 bases). The CDR3 length is 13 residues. CDR1 GTSNPN and CDR2 SVGIG come from the germline V gene (reference sequence). V was shortened by 3 bases and J by 6 bases, with 12 bases between the two germline ends. The full variable domain, with the rest looked up from reference TRBV30 and TRBJ2-4, is SQTIHQWPATLVQPVGSPLSLECTVEGTSNPNLYWYRQAAGRGLQLLFYSVGIGQISSEVPQNLSASRPQDRQFILSSKKLLLSDSGFYLCAWSLRETNIQYFGAGTRLSVL.

At least ten counts were recorded for this clonotype. The chain carries TRBV7-9 and TRBJ1-2; 7 positions agree with TRBD1. The germline V gene encodes CDR1 SEHNR and CDR2 FQNEAQ (reference sequence). This CDR3 has 16 residues. The ends lost 5 bases at V and 7 bases at J; junction bases unmatched: 16. For the CDR3, the DNA is TGTGCCAGCAGCCGAACTCGGGGAGGGGGCGGAGTTGGCTACACCTTC. It is translated as CASSRTRGGGGVGYTF.

This clonotype has ten or more counts. The CDR3, as DNA: TGCGCCAGCAGCCCCGGGCAGCAGAACACCGGGGAGCTGTTTTTT. Translated, it gives CASSPGQQNTGELFF. J is TRBJ2-2 and V is TRBV5-1; D gene ambiguous. Germline V lookup: CDR1 SGHRS, CDR2 YFSETQ. Trimming shortened V by 4 bases and J by 1 base, and 11 bases separated the two germline ends. The CDR3 totals 15 residues. Looking up the rest from reference TRBV5-1 and TRBJ2-2 gives the full variable domain: KAGVTQTPRYLIKTRGQQVTLSCSPISGHRSVSWYQQTPGQGLQFLFEYFSETQRNKGNFPGRFSGRQFSNSRSEMNVSTLELGDSALYLCASSPGQQNTGELFFGEGSRLTVL.

This sequence joins TRBV27 and TRBJ1-2, with D hard to call. Trimming removed 6 bases from V and 2 bases from J, with 13 bases in between. The length of the CDR3 is 14 residues. Germline V lookup: CDR1 MNHEY, CDR2 SMNVEV (reference sequence). The CDR3 reads CASSKSRTNYGYTF. In DNA, the CDR3 is TGTGCCAGCAGCAAATCCAGGACCAACTATGGCTACACCTTC.

This clonotype was counted only a few times. The V and J genes are TRBV13 and TRBJ2-1; perhaps TRBD1 as D (6 bases). Germline values: CDR1 PRHDT, CDR2 FYEKMQ (reference sequence). The CDR3 contains 17 residues. V lost 4 bases and J lost 5, with 21 bases in between. The CDR3 sequence: CASSSTGWASGDNEQFF. The CDR3 DNA is TGTGCCAGCAGCTCTACAGGGTGGGCGTCTGGGGACAATGAGCAGTTCTTC.